A selection of T cell receptor beta chains follows, all from one sample in a study of radiotherapy plus CTLA-4 blockade in lung cancer. TCRdb's table, derived via immunoSEQ multiplex PCR, lists solely in-frame clones and lacks some. The sample has tens of thousands of clones, approximately 80% seen once. The sample was peripheral blood, taken from a patient treated with radiotherapy plus ipilimumab. Every receptor here comes from a human donor with non-small cell lung cancer that progressed on radiotherapy plus ipilimumab. Each CDR3 is given with its conserved first and last residue.

J gene	V gene	CDR3 protein
TRBJ2-7	TRBV30	CARSLDTRYEQYF
TRBJ1-4	TRBV4-1	CASSRGSSGGNEKLFF
TRBJ2-3	TRBV4-3	CASSQGGTSGGTDTQYF
TRBJ1-1	TRBV5-1	CASSLRPPGLGTEAFF
TRBJ1-1	TRBV7-2	CASSPGQGSNTEAFF
TRBJ2-7	TRBV5-1	CASSLDPGLYEQYF
TRBJ2-3	TRBV2	CASRESGMKGDTQYF
TRBJ2-4	TRBV14	CASSQEGGALAKNIQYF
TRBJ2-7	TRBV5-5	CASSPQPNYEQYF
TRBJ2-1	TRBV1	CTSSQGLAGGPAYNEQFF
TRBJ2-5	TRBV5-6	CASSLGSRATQYF
TRBJ2-5	TRBV10-3	CAISEGGTASQETQYF
TRBJ2-1	TRBV28	CASSLGGLAAYNEQFF
TRBJ1-2	TRBV2	CASSEGSGRVGVYGYTF
TRBJ1-4	TRBV25-1	CASRGQGREKLFF
TRBJ1-2	TRBV19	CASSRDRVAKLYGYTF
TRBJ1-5	TRBV10-3	CAISEAQESNQPQHF
TRBJ2-1	TRBV10-3	CAITPGLAGPNEQFF
TRBJ1-3	TRBV10-3	CAIWDGYSGNTIYF
TRBJ2-7	TRBV28	CASSLRAGGSHEQYF
TRBJ2-1	TRBV5-1	CASASLAGGGYNEQFF
TRBJ1-1	TRBV18	CASSPWEGRTEAFF
TRBJ2-3	TRBV14	CASSQAPMGASTDTQYF
TRBJ2-1	TRBV7-2	CASSLAHWGQGAYNEQFF
TRBJ2-5	TRBV5-1	CASSGGAQETQYF
TRBJ2-5	TRBV19	CASSQDPGSPETQYF
TRBJ2-6	TRBV28	CASKPGLTSGANVLTF
TRBJ2-2	TRBV19	CASSIDGTGLFTGELFF